This TCR beta chain was recorded in a study of blood T cells in healthy people across ages. About this clonotype: Its target is unknown.

Study outcomes and limitations: Long-lived donors carried more naive CD4+ cells and greater diversity than aged donors. Per million T cells, TCR beta diversity dropped about linearly as age rose. It was found that TCR beta diversity correlated strongly with the percentage of naive T cells.

Trimming removed 3 bases from V and 3 bases from J; junction bases left unmatched: 2. Germline V gene data show CDR1 as DFQATT and CDR2 as SNEGSKA (reference sequence). The CDR3 has 14 amino acids. The authors ran a second PCR of about 6 to 11 cycles using a sample-barcoded 5' primer and a J-beta primer mix. From the 5' RACE reads, TCRdb called clonotypes with MiXCR, one entry per CDR3 protein. The sample carries hundreds of thousands of distinct CDR3 sequences, about 34% recorded once. The sequenced sample was blood. This receptor was taken from a woman of 80 years or more in good health. The rearrangement joins TRBV20-1 to TRBJ1-5, with TRBD1 matching over 10 bases. DNA for the CDR3: TGCAGTGCTAGGACAGGGGGCTTCAATCAGCCCCAGCATTTT. Its protein is CSARTGGFNQPQHF.